This T cell receptor beta chain was recorded in a study of T cells after yellow fever vaccination. Findings of the study overall: The CD4 and CD8 compartments had a small share of their clonotypes in common.

Comment on this clonotype: Its antigen is as yet unknown.

Template switching with 5'RACE generated the TCR cDNA and added a universal primer site and UMIs. TCRdb processed the 5' RACE reads anew with MiXCR; each CDR3 protein has one entry. The sample shows fewer than 450,000 distinct CDR3 sequences, 3.5% to 4.5% of them seen only once. The V gene lost 6 bases and the J gene lost 3 bases, with 11 bases spanning the gap. From germline, CDR1 is SGHTA and CDR2 FQGNSA. The CDR3 runs 14 residues. This receptor was obtained from a young man who received the YFV17D yellow fever vaccine. The material was PBMCs, obtained 5 days after the yellow fever booster vaccination. This chain links TRBV7-2 with TRBJ2-2, with a possible D match to TRBD2 (5 bases). CDR3 DNA sequence: TGTGCCAGCAGAAAACAGAGGGACACCGGGGAGCTGTTTTTT. It encodes CASRKQRDTGELFF.